This is a list of T cell receptor beta chains from one sample in a study of CD8 T cells in ankylosing spondylitis. TCRdb recomputed calls from the 5' RACE reads with MiXCR, one row per CDR3 protein. This table has 300,000 to 400,000 distinct CDR3 sequences, roughly 10% appearing once. Material for sequencing was blood, either unsorted or a sorted T cell fraction (not recorded which). All receptors derive from a female donor with ankylosing spondylitis or in good health (not recorded which). Both conserved end residues are part of each CDR3.

14 TRBJ2-3 TRBV12-3/TRBV12-4 CASRRSGSADTQYF
18 TRBJ2-2 TRBV7-8 CASSLVGSGRAGTGELFF
11 TRBJ2-1 TRBV28 CASSSGPEQFF
13 TRBJ1-1 TRBV12-3/TRBV12-4 CASRDRGLVEAFF
15 TRBJ2-7 TRBV7-6 CASSSPRDSSYEQYF
15 TRBJ1-2 TRBV7-2 CASSLEGGPHYGYTF
14 TRBJ1-2 TRBV20-1 CSARDLDRDYGYTF
16 TRBJ1-3 TRBV5-1 CASSLEVTSSGNTIYF
15 TRBJ2-3 TRBV9 CASSTGLYSTDTQYF
19 TRBJ1-5 TRBV2 CTSSFKSRGIFGSNQPQHF
12 TRBJ2-7 TRBV6-2/TRBV6-3 CASSYIYHEQYF
14 TRBJ1-1 TRBV19 CASTRDRTNTEAFF
14 TRBJ1-2 TRBV30 CACSVGGANYGYTF
15 TRBJ2-2 TRBV5-1 CASSSRTGENGELFF
15 TRBJ2-1 TRBV20-1 CSARDGLAGWDEQFF
19 TRBJ2-4 TRBV5-1 CASSFPTSGADGAKNIQYF
12 TRBJ2-5 TRBV29-1 CVGGALRETQYF
14 TRBJ2-5 TRBV25-1 CASSDDRAQETQYF
16 TRBJ1-1 TRBV20-1 CSARDHEAGLGTEAFF
16 TRBJ2-1 TRBV11-2 CASSLVTGSSYNEQFF
17 TRBJ2-1 TRBV5-4 CASSSVVLSSSYNEQFF
16 TRBJ2-1 TRBV6-2/TRBV6-3 CASSASGDGAYNEQFF
15 TRBJ2-1 TRBV5-1 CASTQVTSGYNEQFF
16 TRBJ2-3 TRBV7-8 CASSGGTLGGTDTQYF
12 TRBJ2-4 TRBV6-2/TRBV6-3 CASSFSERTQYF
14 TRBJ2-2 TRBV12-3/TRBV12-4 CASRLTGNTGELFF
16 TRBJ2-2 TRBV4-1 CASSQGAGGNTGELFF
13 TRBJ2-1 TRBV20-1 CSASRDSNNEQFF
13 TRBJ2-3 TRBV27 CASSLSSWDTQYF
13 TRBJ2-1 TRBV5-6 CASSPSPGSEQFF
10 TRBJ1-1 TRBV28 CASSGREAFF
15 TRBJ2-7 TRBV5-8 CASSLASGRNYEQYF
13 TRBJ1-4 TRBV5-1 CASSLMAGEKLFF
16 TRBJ1-5 TRBV7-8 CASSLSRDIGNQPQHF
16 TRBJ1-6 TRBV20-1 CSAREMGGSYNSPLHF
14 TRBJ1-1 TRBV20-1 CSARAAETYTEAFF
17 TRBJ2-1 TRBV20-1 CSAREPVREGLYHEQFF
18 TRBJ2-2 TRBV12-5 CASGFFPDRLRPTGELFF
15 TRBJ2-1 TRBV12-3/TRBV12-4 CASSFRGRATNEQFF
16 TRBJ2-3 TRBV7-2 CASSTPGLAGRDTQYF
16 TRBJ2-1 TRBV28 CASSPPWTGAYNEQFF
16 TRBJ1-4 TRBV20-1 CSATYGQTLTNEKLFF
14 TRBJ2-1 TRBV19 CASREGSSYNEQFF
13 TRBJ1-1 TRBV5-1 CASSTGQGLEAFF
15 TRBJ2-1 TRBV20-1 CSARDTGRGYNEQFF
15 TRBJ2-3 TRBV5-8 CASSQVDRGQDTQYF
13 TRBJ2-3 TRBV4-3 CASSSGVTDTQYF
14 TRBJ1-6 TRBV9 CASSGGVYNSPLHF
17 TRBJ2-4 TRBV3-1 CASSQEGGDIAKNIQYF